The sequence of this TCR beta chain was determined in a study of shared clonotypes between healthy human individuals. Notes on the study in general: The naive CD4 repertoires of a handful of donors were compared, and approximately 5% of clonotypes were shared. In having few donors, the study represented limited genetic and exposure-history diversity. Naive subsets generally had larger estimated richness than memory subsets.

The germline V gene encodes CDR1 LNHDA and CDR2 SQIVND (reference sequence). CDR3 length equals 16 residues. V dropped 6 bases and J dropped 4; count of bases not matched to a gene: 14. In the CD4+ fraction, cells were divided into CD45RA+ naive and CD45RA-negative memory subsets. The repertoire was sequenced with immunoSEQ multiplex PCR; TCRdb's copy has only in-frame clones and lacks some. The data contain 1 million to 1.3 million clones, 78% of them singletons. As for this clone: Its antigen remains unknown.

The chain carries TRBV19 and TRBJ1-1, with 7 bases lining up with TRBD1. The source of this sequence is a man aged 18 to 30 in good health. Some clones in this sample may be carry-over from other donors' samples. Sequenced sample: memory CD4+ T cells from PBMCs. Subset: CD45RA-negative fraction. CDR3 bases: TGTGCCAGTAGCAGAGCCGGGACAGCGTCAAGCACTGAAGCTTTCTTT. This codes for CASSRAGTASSTEAFF.